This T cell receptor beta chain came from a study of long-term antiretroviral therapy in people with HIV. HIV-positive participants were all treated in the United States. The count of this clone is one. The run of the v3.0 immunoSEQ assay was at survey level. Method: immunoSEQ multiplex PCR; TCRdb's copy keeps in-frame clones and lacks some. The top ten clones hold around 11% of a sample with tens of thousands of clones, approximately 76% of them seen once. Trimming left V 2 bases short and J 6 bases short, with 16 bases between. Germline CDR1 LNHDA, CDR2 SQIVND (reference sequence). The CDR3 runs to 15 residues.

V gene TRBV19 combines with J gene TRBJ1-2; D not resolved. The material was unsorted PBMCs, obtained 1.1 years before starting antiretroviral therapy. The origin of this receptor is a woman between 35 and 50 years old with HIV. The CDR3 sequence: CASSIIGGQLHGYTF. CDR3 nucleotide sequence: TGTGCCAGTAGTATAATCGGTGGGCAGTTACATGGCTACACCTTC.